This T cell receptor (beta chain) emerged from a study of T cells in Graves' hyperthyroidism and ophthalmopathy. Researchers amplified the TCR beta CDR3 regions from RNA transcripts. Initially, a first-round RT-PCR of the TCR CDR3 employed the HTBI primer set. A single record per CDR3 protein comes from TCRdb applying MiXCR to the multiplex PCR reads. The sample records around 300,000 distinct CDR3 sequences, approximately 14% being singletons. The V gene's germline CDR1 is DFQATT and CDR2 SNEGSKA (reference sequence). The CDR3 sequence is 12 residues long. V was trimmed by 5 bases and J by 2 bases, leaving 9 bases between them.

Sequenced input: blood. This clonotype was obtained from a woman younger than 45 with Graves' hyperthyroidism. The chain combines TRBV20-1 with TRBJ2-5, with D possibly being TRBD1 or TRBD2 (5 bases each). The CDR3 DNA reads as TGCAGTGCTGGGGACCTTCAAGAGACCCAGTACTTC. Encoded protein: CSAGDLQETQYF.